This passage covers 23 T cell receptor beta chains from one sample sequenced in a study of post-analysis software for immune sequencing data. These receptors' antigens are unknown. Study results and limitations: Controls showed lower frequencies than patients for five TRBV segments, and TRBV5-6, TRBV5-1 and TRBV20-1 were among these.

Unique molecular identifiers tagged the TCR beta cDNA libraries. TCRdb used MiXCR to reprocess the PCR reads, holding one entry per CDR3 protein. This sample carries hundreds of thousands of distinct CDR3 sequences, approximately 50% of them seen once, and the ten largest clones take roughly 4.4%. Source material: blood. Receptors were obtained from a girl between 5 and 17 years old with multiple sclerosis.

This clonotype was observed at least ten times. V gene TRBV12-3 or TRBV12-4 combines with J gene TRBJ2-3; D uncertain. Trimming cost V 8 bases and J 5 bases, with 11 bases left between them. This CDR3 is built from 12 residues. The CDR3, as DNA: TGTGCCAGCGCCAGCACTGGAGATACGCAGTATTTT. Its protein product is CASASTGDTQYF.

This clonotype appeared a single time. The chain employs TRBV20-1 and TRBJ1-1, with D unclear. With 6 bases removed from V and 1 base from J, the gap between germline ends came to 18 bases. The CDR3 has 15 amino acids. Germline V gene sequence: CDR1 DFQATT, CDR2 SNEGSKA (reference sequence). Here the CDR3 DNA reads TGCAGTGCGAAGGTTACGAATTCGGGGAACACTGAAGCTTTCTTT. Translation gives CSAKVTNSGNTEAFF.

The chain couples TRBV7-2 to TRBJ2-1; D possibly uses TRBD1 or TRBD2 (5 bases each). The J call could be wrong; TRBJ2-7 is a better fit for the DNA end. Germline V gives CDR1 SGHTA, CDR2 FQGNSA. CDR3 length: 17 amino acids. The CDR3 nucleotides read TGTGCCAGCAGCTCGCGGCCCCCACCGGGACCGAACTACGAGCAGTACTTC. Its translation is CASSSRPPPGPNYEQYF.

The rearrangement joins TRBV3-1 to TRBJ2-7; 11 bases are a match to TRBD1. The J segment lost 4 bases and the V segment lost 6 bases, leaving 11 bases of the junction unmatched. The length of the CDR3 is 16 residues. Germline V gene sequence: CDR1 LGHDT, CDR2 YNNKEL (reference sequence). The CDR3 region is CASSRTGGAGGYEQYF. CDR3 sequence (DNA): TGTGCCAGCAGTCGGACAGGGGGCGCGGGAGGATACGAGCAGTACTTC.

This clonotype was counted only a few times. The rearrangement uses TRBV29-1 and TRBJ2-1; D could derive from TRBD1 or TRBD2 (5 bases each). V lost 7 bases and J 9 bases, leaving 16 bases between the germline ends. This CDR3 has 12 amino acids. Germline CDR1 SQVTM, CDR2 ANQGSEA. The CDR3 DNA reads TGCAGCGCCCTGAGGGGAGAAGGTGAGCAGTTCTTC. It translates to CSALRGEGEQFF.

The CDR3 DNA sequence: TGTGCCAGCAGCCACGGGGGACTAGTCGAAGACTACGAGCAGTACTTC. It specifies CASSHGGLVEDYEQYF. The rearrangement joins TRBV3-1 to TRBJ2-4; 8 bases line up with TRBD2. The tail of the sequence fits TRBJ2-7 better, so the J call may be wrong. CDR3 size: 16 residues. The germline gives CDR1 LGHDT, CDR2 YNNKEL (reference sequence).

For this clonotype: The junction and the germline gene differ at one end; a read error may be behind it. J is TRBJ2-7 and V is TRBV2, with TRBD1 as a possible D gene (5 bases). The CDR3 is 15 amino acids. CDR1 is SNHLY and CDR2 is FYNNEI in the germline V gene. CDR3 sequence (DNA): TGTGCCAGCAGGGAAGAGCCGAGACAGAGTTACGAGCAGTACTTC. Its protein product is CASREEPRQSYEQYF.

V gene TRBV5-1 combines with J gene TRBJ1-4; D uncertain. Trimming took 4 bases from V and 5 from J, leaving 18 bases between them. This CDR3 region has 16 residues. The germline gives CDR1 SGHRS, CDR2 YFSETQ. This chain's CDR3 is CASSQQVRTGNEKLFF. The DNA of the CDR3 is TGCGCCAGCAGCCAACAAGTACGGACCGGGAATGAAAAACTGTTTTTT.

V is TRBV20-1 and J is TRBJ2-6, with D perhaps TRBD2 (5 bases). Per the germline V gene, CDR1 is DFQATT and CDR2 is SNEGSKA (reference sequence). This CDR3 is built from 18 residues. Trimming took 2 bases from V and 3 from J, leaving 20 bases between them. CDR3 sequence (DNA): TGCAGTGCTAGACACCTTACTAGAGAGGGAGATGGGGCCAACGTCCTGACTTTC. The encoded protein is CSARHLTREGDGANVLTF.

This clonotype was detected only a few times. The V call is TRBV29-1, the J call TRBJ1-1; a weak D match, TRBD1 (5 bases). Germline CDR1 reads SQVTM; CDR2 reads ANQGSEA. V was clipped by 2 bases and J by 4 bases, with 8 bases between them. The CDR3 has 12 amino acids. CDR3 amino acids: CSVEKGFTEAFF. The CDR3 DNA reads TGCAGCGTTGAAAAGGGGTTCACTGAAGCTTTCTTT.

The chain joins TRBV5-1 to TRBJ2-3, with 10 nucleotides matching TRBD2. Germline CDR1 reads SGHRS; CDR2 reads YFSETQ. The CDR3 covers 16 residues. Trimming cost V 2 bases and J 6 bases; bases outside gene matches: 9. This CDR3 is CASSFGGLAGVDTQYF. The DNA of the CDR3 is TGCGCCAGCAGCTTTGGAGGGCTAGCGGGGGTTGATACGCAGTATTTT.

CDR3 protein: CASRTFSGGAYNEQFF. CDR3 sequence (DNA): TGTGCCAGCAGAACCTTCAGCGGTGGGGCCTACAATGAGCAGTTCTTC. The chain recombines TRBV12-3 or TRBV12-4 with TRBJ2-1; D may be TRBD2 (5 bases). The CDR3 runs 16 residues. V gave up 6 bases and J gave up 2 bases, with 17 bases separating them.

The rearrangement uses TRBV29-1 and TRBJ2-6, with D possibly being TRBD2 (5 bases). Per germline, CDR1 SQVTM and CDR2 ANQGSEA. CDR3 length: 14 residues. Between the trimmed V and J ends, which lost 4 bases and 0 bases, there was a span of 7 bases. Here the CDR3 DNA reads TGCAGCGTTGTAAGCGGCTCTGGGGCCAACGTCCTGACTTTC. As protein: CSVVSGSGANVLTF.

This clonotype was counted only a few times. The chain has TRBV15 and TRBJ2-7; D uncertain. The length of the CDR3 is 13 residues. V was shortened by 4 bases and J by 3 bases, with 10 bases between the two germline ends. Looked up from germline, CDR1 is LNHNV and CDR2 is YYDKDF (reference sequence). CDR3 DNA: TGTGCCACCAGCACCGGACCTAGCTACGAGCAGTACTTC. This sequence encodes CATSTGPSYEQYF.

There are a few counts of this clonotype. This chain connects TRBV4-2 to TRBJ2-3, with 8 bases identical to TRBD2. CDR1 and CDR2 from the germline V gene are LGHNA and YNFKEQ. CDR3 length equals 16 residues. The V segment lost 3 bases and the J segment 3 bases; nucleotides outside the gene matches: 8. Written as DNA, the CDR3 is TGTGCCAGCAGCCATTCAAGCGGGGGCACGACAGATACGCAGTATTTT. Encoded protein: CASSHSSGGTTDTQYF.

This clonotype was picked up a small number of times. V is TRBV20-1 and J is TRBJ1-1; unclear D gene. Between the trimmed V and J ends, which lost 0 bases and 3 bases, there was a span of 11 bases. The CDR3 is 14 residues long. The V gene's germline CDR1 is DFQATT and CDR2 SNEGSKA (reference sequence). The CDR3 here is CSARDVQTYTEAFF. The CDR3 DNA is TGCAGTGCTAGAGATGTACAGACATACACTGAAGCTTTCTTT.

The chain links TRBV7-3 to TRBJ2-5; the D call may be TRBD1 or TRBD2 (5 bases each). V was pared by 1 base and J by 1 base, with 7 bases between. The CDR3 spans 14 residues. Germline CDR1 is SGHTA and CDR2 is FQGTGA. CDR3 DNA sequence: TGTGCCAGCAGCTTAATGGGGGTCCAAGAGACCCAGTACTTC. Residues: CASSLMGVQETQYF.

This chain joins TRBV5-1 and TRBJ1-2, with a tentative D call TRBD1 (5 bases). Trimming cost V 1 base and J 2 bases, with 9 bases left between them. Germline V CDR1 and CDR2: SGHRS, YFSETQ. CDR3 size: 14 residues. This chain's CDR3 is CASSLLPGNYGYTF. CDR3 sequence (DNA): TGCGCCAGCAGCTTGTTGCCAGGGAACTATGGCTACACCTTC.

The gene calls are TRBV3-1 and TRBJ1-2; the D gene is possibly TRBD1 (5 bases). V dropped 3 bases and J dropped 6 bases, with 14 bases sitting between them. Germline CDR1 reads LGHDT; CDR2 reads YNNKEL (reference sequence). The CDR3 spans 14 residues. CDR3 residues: CASSHVEGRHGYTF. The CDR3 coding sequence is TGTGCCAGCAGCCACGTCGAGGGGCGGCATGGCTACACCTTC.

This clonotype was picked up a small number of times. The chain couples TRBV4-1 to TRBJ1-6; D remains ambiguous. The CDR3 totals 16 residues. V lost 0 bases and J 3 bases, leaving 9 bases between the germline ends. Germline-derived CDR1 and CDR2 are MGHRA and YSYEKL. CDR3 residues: CASSQDDGLYNSPLHF. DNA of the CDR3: TGCGCCAGCAGCCAAGATGACGGGCTCTATAATTCACCCCTCCACTTT.

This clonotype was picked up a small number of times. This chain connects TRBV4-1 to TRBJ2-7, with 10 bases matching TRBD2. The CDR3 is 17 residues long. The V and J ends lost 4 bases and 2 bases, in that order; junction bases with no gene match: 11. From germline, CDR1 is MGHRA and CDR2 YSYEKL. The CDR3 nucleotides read TGCGCCAGCAGCCTAATCCTTTCTAGCGGGAGCCCCTACGAGCAGTACTTC. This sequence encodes CASSLILSSGSPYEQYF.

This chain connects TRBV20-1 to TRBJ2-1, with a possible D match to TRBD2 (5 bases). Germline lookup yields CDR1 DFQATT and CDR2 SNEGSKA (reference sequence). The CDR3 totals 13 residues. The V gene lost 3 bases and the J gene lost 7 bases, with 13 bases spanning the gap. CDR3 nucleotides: TGCAGTGCTAGTCGGTGGGAGAGGAATGAGCAGTTCTTC. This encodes CSASRWERNEQFF.

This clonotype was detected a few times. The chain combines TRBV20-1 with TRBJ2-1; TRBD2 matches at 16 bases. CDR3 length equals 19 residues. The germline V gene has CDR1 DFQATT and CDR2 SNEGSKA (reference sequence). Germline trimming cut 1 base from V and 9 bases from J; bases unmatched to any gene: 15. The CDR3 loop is CSARGVGTSGREGLGEQFF. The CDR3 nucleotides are TGCAGTGCTAGAGGGGTTGGGACTAGCGGGAGGGAAGGTTTAGGTGAGCAGTTCTTC.